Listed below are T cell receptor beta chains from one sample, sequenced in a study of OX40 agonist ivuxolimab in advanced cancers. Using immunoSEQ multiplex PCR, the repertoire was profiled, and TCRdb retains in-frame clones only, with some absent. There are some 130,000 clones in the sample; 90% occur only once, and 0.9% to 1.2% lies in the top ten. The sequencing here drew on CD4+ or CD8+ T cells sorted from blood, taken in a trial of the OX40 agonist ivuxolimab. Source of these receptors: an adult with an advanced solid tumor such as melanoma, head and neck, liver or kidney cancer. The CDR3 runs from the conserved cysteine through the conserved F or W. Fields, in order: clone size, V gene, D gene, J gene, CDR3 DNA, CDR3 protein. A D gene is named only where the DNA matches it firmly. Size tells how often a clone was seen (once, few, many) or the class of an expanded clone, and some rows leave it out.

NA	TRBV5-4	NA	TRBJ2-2	TGTGCCAGCAGCCTGGATTCCGCGAACACCGGGGAGCTGTTTTTT	CASSLDSANTGELFF
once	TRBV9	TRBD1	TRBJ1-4	TGTGCCAGCAGTGGCGGGGGGACAGCGGGCGAAAAACTGTTTTTT	CASSGGGTAGEKLFF
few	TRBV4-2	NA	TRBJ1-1	TGTGCCAGCAGCCAATCCGTTATGAACACTGAAGCTTTCTTT	CASSQSVMNTEAFF
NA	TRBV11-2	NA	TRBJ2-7	TGTGCCAGCAGCCCTCTCACCGGGGGGCCTCACGAGCAGTACTTC	CASSPLTGGPHEQYF
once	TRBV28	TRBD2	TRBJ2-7	TGTGCCAGCACCCCTACTAGCGGTTCCTACGAGCAGTACTTC	CASTPTSGSYEQYF
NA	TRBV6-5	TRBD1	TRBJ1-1	TGTGCCAGCAGTGAGCCCAGGGGGCTCTCTGAAGCTTTCTTT	CASSEPRGLSEAFF
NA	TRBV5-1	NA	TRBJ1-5	TGCGCCAGCAGCTTGGCGGGGAGCCATAGCAATCAGCCCCAGCATTTT	CASSLAGSHSNQPQHF
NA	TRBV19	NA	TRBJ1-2	TGTGCCAGTAGTATGACAGAATTCGATGGCTACACCTTC	CASSMTEFDGYTF
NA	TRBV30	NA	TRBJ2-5	TGTGCCTGGAGTGTTGAGGAGACCCAGTACTTC	CAWSVEETQYF
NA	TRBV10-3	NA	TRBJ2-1	TGTGCCATCAGTTCAAGAAACGGGGAGAGTTTCAATGAGCAGTTCTTC	CAISSRNGESFNEQFF
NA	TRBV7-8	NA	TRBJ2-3	TGTGCCAGCAGCTCATTGGTCCGGGGCCGATTAAAAAGCACAGATACGCAGTATTTT	CASSSLVRGRLKSTDTQYF
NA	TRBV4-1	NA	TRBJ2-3	TGCGCCAGCAGCCAAGAGGAGGAGGGGGCTGAGGCAGATACGCAGTATTTT	CASSQEEEGAEADTQYF
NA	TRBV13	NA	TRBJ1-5	TGTGCCAGCAGCTTTGACCGCAATCAGCCCCAGCATTTT	CASSFDRNQPQHF
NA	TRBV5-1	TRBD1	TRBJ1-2	TGCGCCAGCAGCTCGGGACAGGCGCTTAACTATGGCTACACCTTC	CASSSGQALNYGYTF
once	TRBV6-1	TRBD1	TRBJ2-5	TGTGCCAGCAGTGAAATGCTGGGACAGGGGTCGCAGACCCAGTACTTC	CASSEMLGQGSQTQYF
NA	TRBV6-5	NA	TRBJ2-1	TGTGCCACCGGAGGCCGGGATAACAATGAGCAGTTCTTC	CATGGRDNNEQFF
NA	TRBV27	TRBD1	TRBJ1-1	TGTGCCAGCAGTCGGCCGGGACAGGGGGCACACACTGAAGCTTTCTTT	CASSRPGQGAHTEAFF
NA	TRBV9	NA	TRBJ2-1	TGTGCCAGCAGCGTAGGGGCAGGGTATCACTCCTACAATGAGCAGTTCTTC	CASSVGAGYHSYNEQFF
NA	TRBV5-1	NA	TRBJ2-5	TGCGCCAGCAGCACTTCAGGGTCTCGAGAGACCCAGTACTTC	CASSTSGSRETQYF
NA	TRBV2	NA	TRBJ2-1	TGTGCCAGCAGTGAAGAGACAGGCTCCTACAATGAGCAGTTCTTC	CASSEETGSYNEQFF
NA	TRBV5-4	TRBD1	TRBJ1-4	TGTGCCAGCAGCCGGGACAGTACCAATGAAAAACTGTTTTTT	CASSRDSTNEKLFF
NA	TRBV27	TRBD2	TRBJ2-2	TGTGCCAGCAGTCCCGGACTAGCGGTTAACACCGGGGAGCTGTTTTTT	CASSPGLAVNTGELFF
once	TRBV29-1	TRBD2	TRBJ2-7	TGCAGCGTTGAAGGACCCGGGGGGTACCCATACGAGCAGTACTTC	CSVEGPGGYPYEQYF
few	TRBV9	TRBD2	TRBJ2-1	TGTGCCAGCAGCGTAGCTGGTGGACTAGCGACGAATGAGCAGTTCTTC	CASSVAGGLATNEQFF
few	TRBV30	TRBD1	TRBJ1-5	TGTGCCTCCTCCGGGACAGGGGATCAGCCCCAGCATTTT	CASSGTGDQPQHF
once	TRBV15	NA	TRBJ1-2	TGTGCCACCAGCAGAACGAGGTCAGACAACTATGGCTACACCTTC	CATSRTRSDNYGYTF
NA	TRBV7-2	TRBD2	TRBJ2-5	TGTGCCAGCAGCGCCGAAGGGACTAGCGGGGCTCTCACCCAGTACTTC	CASSAEGTSGALTQYF
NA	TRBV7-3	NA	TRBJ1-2	TGTGCCAGCAGCTTATTTCACAACGGTCTCTATGGCTACACCTTC	CASSLFHNGLYGYTF
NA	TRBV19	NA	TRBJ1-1	TGTGCCAGTACCGAGGAAACAGGGACCAACACTGAAGCTTTCTTT	CASTEETGTNTEAFF
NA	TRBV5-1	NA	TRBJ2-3	TGCGCCAGCAGCTTGGGAGGCTCCCGCTCTGGAGATACGCAGTATTTT	CASSLGGSRSGDTQYF
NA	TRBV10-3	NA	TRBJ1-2	TGTGCCATCAGTTCCGGGACGGAGAACTATGGCTACACCTTC	CAISSGTENYGYTF
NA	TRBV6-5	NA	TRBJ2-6	TGTGCCAGCAGTTACTCGAGCTCTGGGGCCAACGTCCTGACTTTC	CASSYSSSGANVLTF
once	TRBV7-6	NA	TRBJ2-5	TGTGCCAGCAGCCCTGGGCAAGAGACCCAGTACTTC	CASSPGQETQYF
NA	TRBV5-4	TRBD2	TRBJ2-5	TGTGCCAGCAGCTCCGGGGCGGGAGTGGAGACCCAGTACTTC	CASSSGAGVETQYF
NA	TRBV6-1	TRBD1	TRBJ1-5	TGTGCCAGCGGACAGGATGGGGATCAGCCCCAGCATTTT	CASGQDGDQPQHF
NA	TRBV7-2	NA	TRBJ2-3	TGTGCCAGCAGCGCCGTTGGGTCTATCACAGATACGCAGTATTTT	CASSAVGSITDTQYF
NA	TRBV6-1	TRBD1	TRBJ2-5	TGTGCCAGCAGTATAGACAGGGCCGTGACCCAGTACTTC	CASSIDRAVTQYF
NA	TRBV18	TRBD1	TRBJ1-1	TGTGCCAGCTCGTTAGGTCAGGGGGCTTACACTGAAGCTTTCTTT	CASSLGQGAYTEAFF
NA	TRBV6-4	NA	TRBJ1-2	TGTGCCAGCAGTCCCCCCAGGGACAAGCGTCCCCCCGATAACTATGGCTACACCTTC	CASSPPRDKRPPDNYGYTF
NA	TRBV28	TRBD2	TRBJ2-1	TGTGCCAGCCCCCCGGGACTAGCGGGAGGGGAGTCCTACAATGAGCAGTTCTTC	CASPPGLAGGESYNEQFF
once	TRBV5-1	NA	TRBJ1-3	TGCGCCAGCAGCTTCAACGGACATCAGGGGTCCGGCTCTGGAAACACCATATATTTT	CASSFNGHQGSGSGNTIYF
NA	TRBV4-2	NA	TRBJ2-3	TGTGCCAGCAGCCAAACTTGGACTTCCCTCACAGATACGCAGTATTTT	CASSQTWTSLTDTQYF
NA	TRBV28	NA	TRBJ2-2	TGTGCCAGTCACAGGTCTTCCGTTACCGGGGAGCTGTTTTTT	CASHRSSVTGELFF
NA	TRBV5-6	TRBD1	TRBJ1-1	TGTGCCAGCAGCTACAGGGGTTACCTAAACACTGAAGCTTTCTTT	CASSYRGYLNTEAFF
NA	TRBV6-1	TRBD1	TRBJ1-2	TGTGCCAGCAGTGGGACAGGGGGCAACTATGGCTACACCTTC	CASSGTGGNYGYTF
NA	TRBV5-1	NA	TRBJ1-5	TGCGCCAGCAGCCCCGGAGGGGTTGGTCAGCCCCAGCATTTT	CASSPGGVGQPQHF
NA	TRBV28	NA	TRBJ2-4	TGTGCCAGCAGTTTCAAGAACAGGAGAGTCAAAAACATTCAGTACTTC	CASSFKNRRVKNIQYF
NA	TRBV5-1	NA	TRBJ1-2	TGCGCCAGCAGCCAACAAGGAGATAACTATGGCTACACCTTC	CASSQQGDNYGYTF
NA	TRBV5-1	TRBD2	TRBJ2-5	TGCGCCAGCAGCCAAACTAGCGGCCAAGAGACCCAGTACTTC	CASSQTSGQETQYF
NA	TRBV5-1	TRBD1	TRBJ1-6	TGCGCCAGCAGCTTGGTGGGGGGGCGGACAGGATCACCCCTCCACTTT	CASSLVGGRTGSPLHF
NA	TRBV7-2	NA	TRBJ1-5	TGTGCCAGCAGCCTGGACCCGTATTACAATCAGCCCCAGCATTTT	CASSLDPYYNQPQHF
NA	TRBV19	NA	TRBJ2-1	TGTGCCAGTAGTATCGTAGACTACAATGAGCAGTTCTTC	CASSIVDYNEQFF
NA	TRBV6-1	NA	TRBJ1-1	TGTGCCAGCACCGAAGGTGGAGCAAACACTGAAGCTTTCTTT	CASTEGGANTEAFF
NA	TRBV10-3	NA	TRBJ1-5	TGTGCCATCAGTGGGGGAGGGGACCAGCCCCAGCATTTT	CAISGGGDQPQHF
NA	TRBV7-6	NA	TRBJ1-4	TGTGCCAGCAGCTCACGGTCCGGGGTTGCAACTAATGAAAAACTGTTTTTT	CASSSRSGVATNEKLFF
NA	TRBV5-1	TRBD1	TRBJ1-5	TGCGCCAGCAGCCCCGGGACAGTTTTAGATCAGCCCCAGCATTTT	CASSPGTVLDQPQHF
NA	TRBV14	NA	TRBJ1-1	TGTGCCAGCAGCCGATATCCCGGGACCTTCCTCGGCTCTGAAGCTTTCTTT	CASSRYPGTFLGSEAFF
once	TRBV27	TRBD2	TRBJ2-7	TGTGCCAGCAGTTCAGCGGGAGTCTACGAGCAGTACTTC	CASSSAGVYEQYF
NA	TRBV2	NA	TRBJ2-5	TGTGCCATTAGATCAGGGAAAGAGACCCAGTACTTC	CAIRSGKETQYF